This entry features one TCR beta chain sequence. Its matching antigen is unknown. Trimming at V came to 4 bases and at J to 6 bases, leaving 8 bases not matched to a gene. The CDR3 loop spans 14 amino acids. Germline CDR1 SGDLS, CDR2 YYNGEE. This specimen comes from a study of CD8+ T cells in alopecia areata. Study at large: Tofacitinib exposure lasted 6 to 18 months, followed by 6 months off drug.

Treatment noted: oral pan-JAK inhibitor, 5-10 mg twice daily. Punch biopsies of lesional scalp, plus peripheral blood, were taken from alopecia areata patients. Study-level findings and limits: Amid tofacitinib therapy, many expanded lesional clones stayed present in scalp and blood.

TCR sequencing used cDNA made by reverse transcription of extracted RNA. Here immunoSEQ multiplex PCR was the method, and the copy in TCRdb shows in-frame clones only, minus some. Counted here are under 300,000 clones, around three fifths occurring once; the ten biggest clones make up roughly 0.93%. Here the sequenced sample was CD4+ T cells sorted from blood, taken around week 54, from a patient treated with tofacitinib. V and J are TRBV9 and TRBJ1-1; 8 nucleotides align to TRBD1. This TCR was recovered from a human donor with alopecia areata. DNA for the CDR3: TGTGCCAGCAGCCCGCAGGGGGCAGGGGCTGAAGCTTTCTTT. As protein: CASSPQGAGAEAFF.